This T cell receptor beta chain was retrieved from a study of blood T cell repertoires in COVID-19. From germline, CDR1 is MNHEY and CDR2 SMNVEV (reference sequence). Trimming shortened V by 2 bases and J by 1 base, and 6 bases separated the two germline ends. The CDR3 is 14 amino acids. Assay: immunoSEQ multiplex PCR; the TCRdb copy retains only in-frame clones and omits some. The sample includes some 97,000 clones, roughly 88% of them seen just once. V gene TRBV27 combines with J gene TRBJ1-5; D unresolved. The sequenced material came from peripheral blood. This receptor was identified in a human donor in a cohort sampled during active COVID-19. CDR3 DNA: TGTGCCAGCAGTTTAGAGGGAAGCAATCAGCCCCAGCATTTT. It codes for CASSLEGSNQPQHF.